This T cell receptor (beta chain) was captured in a study of beta chain features in type 1 diabetes. V was pared by 5 bases and J by 2 bases, with 12 bases between. CDR1 and CDR2 from the germline V gene are MNHEY and SVGAGI. This CDR3 region has 14 residues. With regard to this clone: The target antigen is unknown.

The study, taken as a whole, reports: For Type 1 diabetes patients, all four CD4+ subsets carried TCRB CDR3s that were moderately but significantly shorter. Sampled from patients, naive, central memory and Treg TCRB repertoires appeared more similar than those sampled from healthy donors. More deletions and fewer insertions at VDJ junctions were seen in type 1 diabetes patients.

Expressed TCRB transcripts were sequenced after all isolated RNA was converted to cDNA. TCRdb's table, derived via immunoSEQ multiplex PCR, lists solely in-frame clones and lacks some. The sample records over 650,000 clones, over 11% being singletons. Sorting that relied on CD45RO/CCR7/CD25/CD127/CD95/CD27 yielded CD4+ naive, central memory, regulatory and stem cell-like memory cells. Input material: naive CD4+ T cells from blood. This TCR was sampled from a man in his late teens or twenties with type 1 diabetes. V is TRBV6-5 and J is TRBJ1-2; possibly TRBD1 for D (5 bases). CDR3 amino acids: CASSRDQLNYGYTF. Here the CDR3 DNA reads TGTGCCAGCAGTCGGGACCAACTAAACTATGGCTACACCTTC.